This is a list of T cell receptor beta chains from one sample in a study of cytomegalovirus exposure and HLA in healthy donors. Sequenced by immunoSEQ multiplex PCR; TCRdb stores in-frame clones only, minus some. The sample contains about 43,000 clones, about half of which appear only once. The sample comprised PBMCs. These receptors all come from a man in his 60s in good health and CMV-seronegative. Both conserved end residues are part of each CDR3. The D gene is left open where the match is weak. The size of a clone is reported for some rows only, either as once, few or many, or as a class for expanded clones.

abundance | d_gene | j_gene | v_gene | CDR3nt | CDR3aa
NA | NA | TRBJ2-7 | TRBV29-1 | TGCAGCGTTACGGCGGGAAGGGCGACGCAGTACTTC | CSVTAGRATQYF
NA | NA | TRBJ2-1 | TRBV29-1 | TGCAGCGTTGCAGGGGCAAACAATGAGCAGTTCTTC | CSVAGANNEQFF
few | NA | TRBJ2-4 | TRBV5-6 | TGTGCCAGCAGCTCCGTGGGCCCAGGAAACATTCAGTACTTC | CASSSVGPGNIQYF
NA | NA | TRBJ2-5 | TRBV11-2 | TGTGCCAGCAGCTTACCATTGGGGCAGCAAGAGACCCAGTACTTC | CASSLPLGQQETQYF
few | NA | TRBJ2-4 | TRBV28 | TGTGCCAGCAGTTTAAGAGAGTGGGAGGAGGAGATTCAGTACTTC | CASSLREWEEEIQYF
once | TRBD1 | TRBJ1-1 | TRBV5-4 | TGTGCCAGCAGCCCCGACAGGGGGCGACTTAACACTGAAGCTTTCTTT | CASSPDRGRLNTEAFF
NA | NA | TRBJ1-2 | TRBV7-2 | TGTGCCAGCAGCCCCCGAGTAGGACTCCTGGACTATGGCTACACCTTC | CASSPRVGLLDYGYTF
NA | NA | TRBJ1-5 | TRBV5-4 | TGTGCCAGCAGCATCGACGGAGGCAATCAGCCCCAGCATTTT | CASSIDGGNQPQHF
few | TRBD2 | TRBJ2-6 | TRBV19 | TGTGCCAGTAGGCGAATTCCGGGACTAGCGGGTTCTGGGGCCAACGTCCTGACTTTC | CASRRIPGLAGSGANVLTF
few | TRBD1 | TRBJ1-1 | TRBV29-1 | TGCAGCGTGGGACAGGGGGCACTTTCGACCACTGAAGCTTTCTTT | CSVGQGALSTTEAFF
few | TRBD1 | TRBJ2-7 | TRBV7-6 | TGTGCCAGCAGCAGATTATCCGGGACAGGGGCAACGGAGCAGTACTTC | CASSRLSGTGATEQYF
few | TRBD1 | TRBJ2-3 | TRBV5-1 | TGCGCCAGCAGCTTGCTCGGACAGGGTGGAACAGATACGCAGTATTTT | CASSLLGQGGTDTQYF
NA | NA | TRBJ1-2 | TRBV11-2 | TGTGCCAGCAGCCCACGGACAGTCTATGGCTACACCTTC | CASSPRTVYGYTF
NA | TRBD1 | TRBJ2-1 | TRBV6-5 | TGTGCCAGCGAGAGGGGGACAGGGATATACAATGAGCAGTTCTTC | CASERGTGIYNEQFF
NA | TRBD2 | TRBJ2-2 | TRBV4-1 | TGCGCCAGCAGCCGCGGGGGAGGCACCGGGGAGCTGTTTTTT | CASSRGGGTGELFF
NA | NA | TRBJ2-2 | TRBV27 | TGTGCCAGCAGTTTACAGATTTCGAACACCGGGGAGCTGTTTTTT | CASSLQISNTGELFF
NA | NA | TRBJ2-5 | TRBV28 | TGTGCCAGCACCCAGGGGCGGAAAGAGACCCAGTACTTC | CASTQGRKETQYF
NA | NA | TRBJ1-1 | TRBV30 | TGTGCCTGGAGTGTGATGCAGGCTGAAGCTTTCTTT | CAWSVMQAEAFF
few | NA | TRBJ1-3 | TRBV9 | TGTGCCAGCAGCTCAGGGGTACCCTCTGGAAACACCATATATTTT | CASSSGVPSGNTIYF
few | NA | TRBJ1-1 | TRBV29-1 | TGCAGCGTCTCGGCGGGCTGGGGAATGGACACTGAAGCTTTCTTT | CSVSAGWGMDTEAFF
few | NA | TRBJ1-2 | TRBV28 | TGTGCCAGCAGTGGACAGTCCCGAAGCGCCTATGGCTACACCTTC | CASSGQSRSAYGYTF
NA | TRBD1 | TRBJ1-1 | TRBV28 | TGTGCCAGCAGTGGCTACGGACAGGGGCGAGCTTTCTTT | CASSGYGQGRAFF
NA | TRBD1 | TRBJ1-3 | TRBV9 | TGTGCCAGCAGCGTGACAGGGGTCGGAAACACCATATATTTT | CASSVTGVGNTIYF
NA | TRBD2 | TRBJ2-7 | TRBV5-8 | TGTGCCAGCAGCTTGCTGGCGGGAGAGGGCGAGCAGTACTTC | CASSLLAGEGEQYF
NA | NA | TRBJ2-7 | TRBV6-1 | TGTGCCAGCAGTCAGACAGGAAATACCTACGAGCAGTACTTC | CASSQTGNTYEQYF
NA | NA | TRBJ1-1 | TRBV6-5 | TGTGCCAGCAGCCTAGGAGGGGATCGGTCCACTGAGGCTTTCTTT | CASSLGGDRSTEAFF
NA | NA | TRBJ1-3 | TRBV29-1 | TGCAGCGCGGGGGCTGGAAACACCATATATTTT | CSAGAGNTIYF